The 15 T cell receptor beta chains below all came from one sample that was sequenced in a study of blood T cells in healthy people across ages. With a J-beta primer mix and a sample-barcoded 5' primer, a second PCR ran 7 to 11 cycles. Via MiXCR, TCRdb re-called the 5' RACE reads, giving one row per CDR3 protein. The table has approximately 810,000 distinct CDR3 sequences, 29% seen once. What was sequenced was blood. These receptors were taken from a woman of 80 years or more in good health.

This rearrangement joins TRBV7-2 to TRBJ2-5, with TRBD2 identical over 7 bases. The DNA end lines up better with TRBJ2-7; the J call may be wrong. CDR3 length: 16 amino acids. In germline, CDR1 is SGHTA, CDR2 FQGNSA. This CDR3 reads CASSSPPVRGNNEQYF. As DNA, the CDR3 is TGTGCCAGCAGCTCCCCCCCTGTGCGGGGGAATAACGAGCAGTACTTC.

CDR3 amino acids: CASSSQAGRAGYNEQFF. In DNA, the CDR3 is TGTGCCAGCAGCTCCCAAGCGGGGAGGGCCGGATACAATGAGCAGTTCTTC. V gene TRBV7-3 combines with J gene TRBJ2-1; 7 bases agree with TRBD2. From germline, CDR1 is SGHTA and CDR2 FQGTGA. Trimming removed 4 bases from V and 4 bases from J; junction bases left unmatched: 13. The CDR3 consists of 17 residues.

This clonotype was observed many times. This chain links TRBV6-1 with TRBJ2-7; 8 nucleotides line up with TRBD1. The CDR3 spans 15 residues. CDR1 is MNHNS and CDR2 is SASEGT in the germline V gene. J gave up 0 bases and V 4 bases, and 5 bases lay outside the gene matches. CDR3 in DNA: TGTGCCAGCAGTGCCGTGGGACAGGTCTCCTACGAGCAGTACTTC. Protein: CASSAVGQVSYEQYF.

This clonotype has a count of ten or more. The chain is built from TRBV20-1 and TRBJ1-2; D is perhaps TRBD1 (6 bases). V shed 4 bases and J shed 6 bases, with 15 bases lying between them. CDR3 length equals 13 residues. The germline V gene has CDR1 DFQATT and CDR2 SNEGSKA (reference sequence). The CDR3 region is CSAIARGRDGYTF. Written as DNA, the CDR3 is TGCAGTGCTATCGCCCGGGGGCGGGATGGCTACACCTTC.

Regarding this clonotype: With a much larger clone just one base away, this may be a read error. The chain combines TRBV25-1 with TRBJ2-7; TRBD2 might be the D (6 bases). This CDR3 comprises 15 residues. The V end lost 6 bases, the J end lost 6 bases, and 21 bases lay between the germline ends. The germline V gene has CDR1 MGHDK and CDR2 SYGVNS. DNA of the CDR3: TGTGCCAGCAGCCCTTTGGGAGGAGTACCCTGCGAGCAGTACTTC. This translates into CASSPLGGVPCEQYF.

The V call is TRBV7-8, the J call TRBJ2-1; 14 bases map to TRBD2. The J call may be wrong; the DNA end is better matched by TRBJ2-7. The CDR3 runs 18 residues. The germline V gene encodes CDR1 SGHVS and CDR2 FQNEAQ. CDR3 protein: CASDRLAGGPGSYNEQYF. The CDR3 DNA is TGTGCCAGCGATCGACTAGCGGGGGGGCCAGGGTCCTACAATGAGCAGTACTTC.

This sequence joins TRBV7-9 and TRBJ1-2; D is perhaps TRBD1 (6 bases). V was cut by 1 base and J by 3 bases, with 9 bases left in between. Germline V gives CDR1 SEHNR, CDR2 FQNEAQ (reference sequence). The CDR3 loop spans 14 amino acids. CDR3 region: CASSLEQGDYGYTF. The CDR3 DNA follows: TGTGCCAGCAGCTTAGAACAGGGTGACTATGGCTACACCTTC.

The V call is TRBV28, the J call TRBJ1-4, with no clear D. The V end was cut by 3 bases, the J end by 10 bases, with 9 bases between. The CDR3 covers 12 residues. The germline gives CDR1 MDHEN, CDR2 SYDVKM. As DNA, the CDR3 is TGTGCCAGCAGTTTGGTCGGCAGAAAACTGTTTTTT. It is translated as CASSLVGRKLFF. Combining the CDR3 with reference TRBV28 and TRBJ1-4 gives the whole variable domain DVKVTQSSRYLVKRTGEKVFLECVQDMDHENMFWYRQDPGLGLRLIYFSYDVKMKEKGDIPEGYSVSREKKERFSLILESASTNQTSMYLCASSLVGRKLFFGSGTQLSVL.

Many counts were recorded for this clonotype. The gene calls are TRBV24-1 and TRBJ2-7, with D possibly called TRBD1 or TRBD2 (6 bases each). The CDR3 is 16 amino acids. Per germline, CDR1 KGHDR and CDR2 SFDVKD. The ends were cut back, 9 bases at V and 3 bases at J, with 23 bases in the middle. The CDR3 coding sequence is TGTGCCACCCGCACCGGGGGACAAACGGTGGACTACGAGCAGTACTTC. This codes for CATRTGGQTVDYEQYF.

This clonotype came up many times. The CDR3 sequence is CASSPHGANYGYTF. As DNA, the CDR3 is TGCGCCAGCAGCCCCCACGGAGCTAACTATGGCTACACCTTC. The V call is TRBV4-3, the J call TRBJ1-2; D is unclear. CDR1 and CDR2 (germline): LGHNA, YSLEER. This CDR3 has 14 residues. Trimming shortened V by 4 bases and J by 0 bases, and 9 bases separated the two germline ends.

This clonotype occurred many times. The V call is TRBV20-1, the J call TRBJ1-2; D unclear. The CDR3 is made up of 12 amino acids. CDR1 and CDR2 (germline): DFQATT, SNEGSKA (reference sequence). V lost 1 base and J lost 8, with 11 bases in between. For the CDR3, the DNA is TGCAGTGCTAGAGTGCCTGGTGGGGGCTACACCTTC. It yields the protein CSARVPGGGYTF.

This clonotype appeared a few times. This chain joins TRBV7-2 and TRBJ1-2; D not resolved. V was shortened by 5 bases and J by 3 bases, with 13 bases between the two germline ends. The CDR3 length is 14 residues. The germline CDR1 and CDR2 sequences are SGHTA and FQGNSA. CDR3 DNA sequence: TGTGCCAGCAGCCCGGAGCTGGGAGACTATGGCTACACCTTC. Residues: CASSPELGDYGYTF.

The chain recombines TRBV7-8 with TRBJ2-3, with 9 bases fitting TRBD2. From germline, CDR1 is SGHVS and CDR2 FQNEAQ. V was clipped by 4 bases and J by 0 bases; unmatched bases: 17. The CDR3 consists of 20 residues. In nucleotides, the CDR3 is TGTGCCAGCAGCTCCCCGGAGAGCGGGGGGCTACGAATGAGCACAGATACGCAGTATTTT. It specifies CASSSPESGGLRMSTDTQYF.

This clonotype was counted many times. The chain combines TRBV20-1 with TRBJ1-2; possible D gene TRBD1, 6 bases. Trimming removed 4 bases from V and 5 bases from J, with 14 bases in between. Germline lookup yields CDR1 DFQATT and CDR2 SNEGSKA (reference sequence). This CDR3 has 13 residues. CDR3 sequence reads: CSAKAGAEYGYTF. CDR3 DNA sequence: TGCAGTGCTAAGGCAGGGGCGGAGTATGGCTACACCTTC.

The rearrangement links TRBV28 to TRBJ2-7; D is perhaps TRBD1 or TRBD2 (5 bases each). V shed 8 bases and J shed 2 bases, with 25 bases lying between them. Germline CDR1 is MDHEN and CDR2 is SYDVKM. The CDR3 loop spans 17 amino acids. The CDR3 nucleotides are TGTGCCAGCCTCCCTATAGGGGCTAGCCGACACCCCTACGAGCAGTACTTC. Translated, it gives CASLPIGASRHPYEQYF.